This T cell receptor (beta chain) was sequenced during a study of CD8+ T cells in alopecia areata. Note on this clone: Antigen unknown.

Sequencing templates came from extracted RNA that was reverse transcribed into cDNA. Sequenced by immunoSEQ multiplex PCR; TCRdb stores in-frame clones only, minus some. The repertoire includes some 190,000 clones, about half of them detected once, and around 9.1% sits in the top ten. Findings and caveats of the study: Many expanded lesional clones stayed in scalp and blood while on tofacitinib.

The CDR3 length is 16 residues. Per germline, CDR1 SQVTM and CDR2 ANQGSEA. Trimming cost V 2 bases and J 4 bases, with 20 bases left between them. Treatment specified: oral pan-JAK inhibitor, 5-10 mg twice daily. Sample: CD8+ T cells sorted from blood, taken at week 52, from a patient treated with tofacitinib. V is TRBV29-1 and J is TRBJ1-2; a possible D gene is TRBD1 (5 bases). The clonotype originates from a human donor with alopecia areata. The CDR3: CSVEPQSGEPGYGYTF. For the CDR3, the DNA is TGCAGCGTTGAACCCCAATCGGGGGAGCCGGGCTATGGCTACACCTTC.